This passage covers 21 T cell receptor beta chains from one sample sequenced in a study of T cell responses to AZD1222 COVID-19 vaccine. Produced via immunoSEQ multiplex PCR; TCRdb's table is partial and in-frame only. The sample totals about 140,000 clones. The sequenced sample was peripheral blood. The source of these receptors is an adult in good health.

The chain recombines TRBV27 with TRBJ1-1, with D unclear. This CDR3 contains 15 residues. The germline V gene has CDR1 MNHEY and CDR2 SMNVEV (reference sequence). Trimming stripped 5 bases from V and 2 bases from J, with 15 bases between. The DNA for the CDR3 is TGTGCCAGCAGTATCCTTGAGGGTGGTAACACTGAAGCTTTCTTT. This translates into CASSILEGGNTEAFF.

The V call is TRBV5-1, the J call TRBJ1-2; 8 nucleotides align to TRBD1. The CDR3 is 15 amino acids. J gave up 5 bases and V 4 bases, and 10 bases lay outside the gene matches. The germline V gene encodes CDR1 SGHRS and CDR2 YFSETQ. The CDR3 reads CASSTRTGRVYGYTF. The CDR3 region has the DNA TGCGCCAGCAGCACCAGGACAGGGCGGGTTTATGGCTACACCTTC.

The V call is TRBV6-5, the J call TRBJ2-7; the match to TRBD2 covers 9 bases. V shed 5 bases, J shed 2 bases, and the junction held 7 bases outside the gene matches. This CDR3 is built from 15 residues. CDR1 and CDR2 from the germline V gene are MNHEY and SVGAGI. The CDR3 coding sequence is TGTGCCAGCAGTCCGATTAGCGGGGGTCCCTACGAGCAGTACTTC. Protein sequence: CASSPISGGPYEQYF.

The chain uses TRBV6-5 and TRBJ1-2; D is unclear. The V end was cut by 5 bases, the J end by 6 bases, with 19 bases between. Per the germline V gene, CDR1 is MNHEY and CDR2 is SVGAGI. The CDR3 extends over 15 amino acids. CDR3 in DNA: TGTGCCAGCAGTCCTCTGTCCCCTCTAACGGATGGCTACACCTTC. This sequence encodes CASSPLSPLTDGYTF.

The V and J genes are TRBV6-1 and TRBJ1-5, with D uncertain. Germline V CDR1 and CDR2: MNHNS, SASEGT. V lost 3 bases and J 1 base, leaving 4 bases between the germline ends. The CDR3 extends over 13 amino acids. CDR3 nucleotide sequence: TGTGCCAGCAGTGACAGAAGCAATCAGCCCCAGCATTTT. The encoded protein is CASSDRSNQPQHF.

This chain uses TRBV28 with TRBJ1-1; D not certain. The CDR3 is 14 amino acids. V lost 3 bases and J 3 bases, leaving 11 bases between the germline ends. Germline assignment: CDR1 MDHEN and CDR2 SYDVKM. In DNA form, the CDR3 reads TGTGCCAGCAGTTTCCGACCCTCGGACACTGAAGCTTTCTTT. This encodes CASSFRPSDTEAFF.

The J gene is TRBJ2-7, the V gene TRBV6-5, with D perhaps matching TRBD2 (7 bases). Germline loops: CDR1 MNHEY, CDR2 SVGAGI. This CDR3 has 11 residues. Trimming took off 6 bases at V and 8 bases at J, with 11 bases between the two ends. CDR3 residues: CASRRGGQQYF. CDR3 sequence (DNA): TGTGCCAGCAGGAGGGGGGGCCAGCAGTACTTC.

The V gene is TRBV27, the J gene TRBJ1-4; possible D gene TRBD1, 6 bases. The CDR3 is made up of 14 amino acids. Germline CDR1 and CDR2: MNHEY and SMNVEV (reference sequence). Trimming removed 7 bases at V and 6 bases at J, with 15 bases between. For the CDR3, the DNA is TGTGCCAGCACGAGGGGGGGACATTATGAAAAACTGTTTTTT. Its translation: CASTRGGHYEKLFF.

The gene calls are TRBV25-1 and TRBJ1-1; 10 nucleotides align to TRBD1. Germline CDR1 is MGHDK and CDR2 is SYGVNS. This CDR3 contains 13 residues. The V gene end was trimmed by 8 bases and the J gene end by 7 bases; junction bases not matched to a gene: 7. The CDR3 region is CASQDRGFDEAFF. DNA of the CDR3: TGTGCCAGCCAGGACAGGGGGTTTGATGAAGCTTTCTTT.

The chain recombines TRBV10-3 with TRBJ2-3; unclear D gene. V dropped 3 bases and J dropped 3 bases, with 4 bases sitting between them. This CDR3 is 12 amino acids long. Looked up from germline, CDR1 is ENHRY and CDR2 is SYGVKD. CDR3 nucleotide sequence: TGTGCCATCAGTGATAATACAGATACGCAGTATTTT. Translating gives CAISDNTDTQYF.

The genes are TRBV5-6 and TRBJ1-2, with D unresolved. With 4 bases removed from V and 3 bases from J, the gap between germline ends came to 7 bases. This CDR3 contains 12 residues. Germline values: CDR1 SGHDT, CDR2 YYEEEE. The CDR3 reads CASSQEDYGYTF. CDR3 nucleotide sequence: TGTGCCAGCAGCCAGGAAGACTATGGCTACACCTTC.

The V gene is TRBV2, the J gene TRBJ2-7, with TRBD1 matching over 8 bases. CDR1 and CDR2 (germline): SNHLY, FYNNEI. There are 15 residues in the CDR3. J was trimmed by 6 bases and V by 5 bases; bases with no gene match: 12. CDR3 sequence (DNA): TGTGCCAGCAGTTTGAAGGGACAGGTAACGGCCGAGCAGTACTTC. Protein product: CASSLKGQVTAEQYF. Combining the CDR3 with reference TRBV2 and TRBJ2-7 gives the whole variable domain EPEVTQTPSHQVTQMGQEVILRCVPISNHLYFYWYRQILGQKVEFLVSFYNNEISEKSEIFDDQFSVERPDGSNFTLKIRSTKLEDSAMYFCASSLKGQVTAEQYFGPGTRLTVT.

CDR3 bases: TGTGCCAGCATTCTCACAGGGGGCACTGAAGCTTTCTTT. The encoded protein is CASILTGGTEAFF. The V call is TRBV12-3 or TRBV12-4, the J call TRBJ1-1; 8 bases match TRBD1. This CDR3 region has 13 residues. The ends lost 7 bases at V and 4 bases at J; junction bases unmatched: 5.

The rearrangement joins TRBV19 to TRBJ2-1; 13 bases line up with TRBD2. CDR1 and CDR2 from the germline V gene are LNHDA and SQIVND (reference sequence). The CDR3 is 14 amino acids. V trimming: 8 bases; J trimming: 4 bases; junction bases outside the gene matches: 2. CDR3 protein: CASEGLAGYNEQFF. For the CDR3, the DNA is TGTGCCAGTGAGGGACTAGCGGGATACAATGAGCAGTTCTTC.

The J gene is TRBJ1-4, the V gene TRBV7-9, with TRBD1 identical over 7 bases. This CDR3 spans 15 amino acids. Germline CDR1 SEHNR, CDR2 FQNEAQ (reference sequence). The trim removed 6 bases at V and 2 bases at J, leaving 6 bases unmatched. The CDR3 protein is CASRSTGDTNEKLFF. Written as DNA, the CDR3 is TGTGCCAGCAGAAGTACAGGGGATACTAATGAAAAACTGTTTTTT.

This sequence joins TRBV21-1 and TRBJ1-2; the DNA was not compared with TRBD1, the D call given in the table. TRBV21-1 is an annotated pseudogene. CDR3 length: 15 amino acids. DNA for the CDR3: TGTGCCAGCAGCAAACTGGGACAGCTTAACTATGGCTACACCTTC. Translation: CASSKLGQLNYGYTF.

The chain combines TRBV11-3 with TRBJ2-7; the D is unclear. The CDR3 sequence is 12 residues long. In germline, CDR1 is SGHNT, CDR2 YENEEA. Trimming shortened V by 1 base and J by 3 bases, and 4 bases separated the two germline ends. The CDR3 nucleotides are TGTGCCAGCAGCTTAGGGGACTACGAGCAGTACTTC. This sequence encodes CASSLGDYEQYF.

The chain joins TRBV3-1 (or the pseudogene TRBV3-2) to TRBJ2-1; D is undetermined. Germline V gene data show CDR1 as LGHDT and CDR2 as YNNKEL (reference sequence). The CDR3 spans 17 residues. V was pared by 2 bases and J by 0 bases, with 14 bases between. Here the CDR3 DNA reads TGTGCCAGCAGCCAAACGACTGACGGAAGCTCCTACAATGAGCAGTTCTTC. It yields the protein CASSQTTDGSSYNEQFF.

The chain links TRBV18 to TRBJ1-1; 8 bases are a match to TRBD1. Per germline, CDR1 KGHSH and CDR2 LQKENI. Trimming removed 4 bases from V and 0 bases from J; junction bases left unmatched: 7. The CDR3 is 16 amino acids. The CDR3 DNA follows: TGTGCCAGCTCACGTGACAGGGGCTTCATGAACACTGAAGCTTTCTTT. As protein: CASSRDRGFMNTEAFF.

V and J are TRBV28 and TRBJ1-4; D ambiguous. Trimming took off 3 bases at V and 8 bases at J, with 10 bases between the two ends. CDR1 and CDR2 from the germline V gene are MDHEN and SYDVKM. The CDR3 contains 13 residues. The CDR3 DNA follows: TGTGCCAGCAGTTTCGAGTTGGGCGAAAAACTGTTTTTT. It translates to CASSFELGEKLFF. Filled out from reference TRBV28 and TRBJ1-4, the complete variable domain reads DVKVTQSSRYLVKRTGEKVFLECVQDMDHENMFWYRQDPGLGLRLIYFSYDVKMKEKGDIPEGYSVSREKKERFSLILESASTNQTSMYLCASSFELGEKLFFGSGTQLSVL.

The chain has TRBV15 and TRBJ2-1; perhaps TRBD1 as D (7 bases). Germline CDR1 reads LNHNV; CDR2 reads YYDKDF (reference sequence). The CDR3 is 16 amino acids. V lost 1 base to trimming and J lost 6 bases, with 16 bases between them. CDR3 in DNA: TGTGCCACCAGCAGAGTGGACAGGCGGGAAAGCAATGAGCAGTTCTTC. This sequence encodes CATSRVDRRESNEQFF.